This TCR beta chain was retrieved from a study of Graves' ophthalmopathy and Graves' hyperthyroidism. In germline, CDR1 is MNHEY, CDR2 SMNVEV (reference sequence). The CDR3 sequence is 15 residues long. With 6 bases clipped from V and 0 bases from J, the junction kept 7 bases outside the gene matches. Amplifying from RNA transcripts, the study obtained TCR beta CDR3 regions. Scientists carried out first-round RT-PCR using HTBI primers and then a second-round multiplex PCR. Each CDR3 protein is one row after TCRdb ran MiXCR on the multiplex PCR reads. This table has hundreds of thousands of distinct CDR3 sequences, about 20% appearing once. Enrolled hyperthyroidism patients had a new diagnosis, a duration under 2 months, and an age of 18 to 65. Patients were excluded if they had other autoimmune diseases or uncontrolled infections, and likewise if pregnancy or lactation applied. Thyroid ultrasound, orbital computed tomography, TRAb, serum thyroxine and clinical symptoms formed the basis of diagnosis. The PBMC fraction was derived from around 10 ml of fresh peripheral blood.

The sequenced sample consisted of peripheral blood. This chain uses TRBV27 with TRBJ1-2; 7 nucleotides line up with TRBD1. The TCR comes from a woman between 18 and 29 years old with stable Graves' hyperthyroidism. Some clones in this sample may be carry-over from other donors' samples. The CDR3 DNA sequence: TGTGCCAGCAGACCCATCAGGGGGACTAACTATGGCTACACCTTC. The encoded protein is CASRPIRGTNYGYTF.